This record concerns one T cell receptor (beta chain) sequence. This clonotype was seen at least ten times. This clone's antigen is unknown. The sample holds no much larger clone one base away, and base qualities are not on file. Library generation was performed with 5' RACE. TCRdb lists the instrument as Illumina HiSeq 2500. The second PCR ran for roughly 6 to 11 cycles and used a J-beta primer mix along with a sample-barcoded 5' primer. Each TCR beta cDNA molecule received a unique molecular identifier from a template-switch 5' adaptor carrying 12 random nucleotides. At least 2.5 million CDR3-containing paired-end reads were obtained from each sample. All of the RNA was converted into first-strand cDNA using the Mint cDNA synthesis kit, with a TRBC-specific oligonucleotide serving as the primer. Following uracil-DNA glycosylase treatment, a first 18-cycle PCR with universal primers M1SS and BC2_uni_R was performed on all cDNA. From the authors' description of their analysis: Each sample was normalized by randomly selecting 1 million high-quality reads, each carrying a distinct molecular identifier. Reads sharing molecular identifiers were discarded rather than binned into consensus sequences. MiTCR, set to a Q25 quality threshold and the strictest error-elimination algorithm, was used for CDR3 identification, clonotype clustering and error correction. A nonparametric unseen species model using Euler transformation provided a lower-bound estimate of total TCR beta diversity. The public sequencing data were trimmed at Q25 with fastp and processed into clonotypes with MiXCR by TCRdb, which kept only in-frame beta chains. Rows with one shared CDR3 protein collapse into an entry with the most common genes and DNA. Clone size and V and J calls follow TCRdb, not the original study. The sample contains some 1.5 million distinct CDR3 sequences, approximately 28% of them found a single time. The ten largest clonotypes hold roughly 8% of the sample.

The entry originates in a study of blood T cells in healthy people across ages (dated by TCRdb to the mid-2010s). For the wider study: In model experiments, template switching captured about one uniquely barcoded TCR beta cDNA molecule for every two T cells. Using deep sequencing normalized with unique cDNA molecular identifiers, the study measured how TCR beta repertoire diversity changes with age. Four age groups were formed from the donors: young (average approximately 16 years), middle-aged (just under 40), aged (62) and long-lived (around 82). To avoid experimental bias, donors of different ages were randomly spread across the sequencing lanes. For two donors (one aged 18 to 29 and one aged 80 or older), the study analyzed two additional independent replicas of 1 million unique cDNA reads from the same blood draw.

Systemically healthy Caucasian individuals from Russia, some 40 in total and aged roughly 6 to 100 years, were included as donors. Each donor gave approximately 9.3 milliliters of peripheral blood, collected into EDTA-treated Vacutainer tubes. Ficoll-Paque density-gradient centrifugation was used to isolate PBMCs, with at least 6 million obtained per sample. Trizol reagent was used to extract total RNA from the PBMCs, yielding at least 6 micrograms per sample. Naive CD45RAhigh/CD27high T cell percentages were measured by flow cytometry on a PBMC aliquot from every donor. Study-wide conclusions, independent of this receptor: Donor CMV infection status was unknown, potentially confounding age-related changes in expanded clonotypes. Compared with the aged group, the long-lived group had more naive CD4+ T cells, fewer expanded clones and increased TCR diversity, a pattern suggesting age selection. Bulk unsorted PBMC profiling prevented conclusive comparison of naive and antigen-experienced compartments. Estimates of total diversity based on one million sequenced T cells were regarded as lower bounds and as underestimates. Observed TCR beta diversity correlated strongly with the percentage of naive T cells measured by flow cytometry. Observed TCR beta diversity per million T cells fell roughly linearly with age, and a significant reduction was already apparent by age roughly 41.

At the junction V is shortened by 4 bases and J by 4 bases; bases outside the gene matches: 4. The CDR3 goes from the cysteine to the phenylalanine over 15 residues. Of all the DNA, just the CDR3 is kept, 45 bases in frame from base 1. For CDR1 and CDR2, the germline V gene lists SGHRS and YFSETQ. This chain joins TRBV5-1 to TRBJ2-1, with 11 bases matching TRBD2. The receptor was derived from a woman under 40 in good health. Sequencing was done on a sample of blood. The bases read TGCGCCAGCAGCATGGGACTAGCGGTTTACAATGAGCAGTTCTTC. Translated, this is CASSMGLAVYNEQFF.